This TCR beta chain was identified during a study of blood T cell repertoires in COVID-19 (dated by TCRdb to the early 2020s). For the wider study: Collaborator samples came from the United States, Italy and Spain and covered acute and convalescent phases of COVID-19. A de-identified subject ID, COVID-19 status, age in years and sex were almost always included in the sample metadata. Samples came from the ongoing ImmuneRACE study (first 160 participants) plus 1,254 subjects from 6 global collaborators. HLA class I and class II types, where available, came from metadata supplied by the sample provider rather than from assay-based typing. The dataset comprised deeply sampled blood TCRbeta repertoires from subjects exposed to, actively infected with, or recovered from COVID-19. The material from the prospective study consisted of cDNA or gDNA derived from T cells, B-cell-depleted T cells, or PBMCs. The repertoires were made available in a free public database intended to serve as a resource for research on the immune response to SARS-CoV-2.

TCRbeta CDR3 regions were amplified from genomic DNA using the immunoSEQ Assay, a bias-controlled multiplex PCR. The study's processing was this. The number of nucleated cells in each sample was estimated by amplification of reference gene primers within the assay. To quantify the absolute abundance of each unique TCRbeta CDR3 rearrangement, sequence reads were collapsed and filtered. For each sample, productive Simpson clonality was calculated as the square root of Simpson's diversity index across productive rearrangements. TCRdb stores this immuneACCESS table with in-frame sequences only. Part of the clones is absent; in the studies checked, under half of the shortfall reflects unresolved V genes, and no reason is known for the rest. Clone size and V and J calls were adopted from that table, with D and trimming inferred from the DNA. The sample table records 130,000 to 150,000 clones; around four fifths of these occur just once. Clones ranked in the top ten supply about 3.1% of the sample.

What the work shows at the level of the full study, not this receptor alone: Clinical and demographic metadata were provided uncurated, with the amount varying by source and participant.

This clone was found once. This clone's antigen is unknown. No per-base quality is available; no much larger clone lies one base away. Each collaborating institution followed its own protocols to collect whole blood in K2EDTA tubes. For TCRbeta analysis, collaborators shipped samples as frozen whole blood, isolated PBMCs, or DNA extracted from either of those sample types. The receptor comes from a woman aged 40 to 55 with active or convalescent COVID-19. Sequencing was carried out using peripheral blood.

Here the CDR3 is given as CASSLSSGPYNEQFF. Here is the DNA: TGTGCCAGCAGTTTATCCAGCGGTCCCTACAATGAGCAGTTCTTC. The chain was built from TRBV28 and TRBJ2-1, and the D gene may be TRBD2, 5 bases matching. The V and J ends are trimmed by 1 base and 2 bases, leaving 9 bases between them. There are 15 amino acids in the CDR3, from cysteine to phenylalanine inclusive. Kept here is only the CDR3 DNA, which spans 45 bases and is read in frame from base 1. The germline V gene encodes CDR1 MDHEN and CDR2 SYDVKM.